These 23 T cell receptor beta chains were sequenced from one sample in a study of CD8 T cells in Susac syndrome. Random hexamers were used to reverse transcribe the RNA input (roughly 0.5 to 1 ug). MiXCR, applied by TCRdb to the immunoSEQ multiplex PCR reads, yields one record per CDR3 protein. The sample shows 150,000 to 200,000 distinct CDR3 sequences, approximately 94% of them seen only once. Material: CD4+ T cells from PBMCs. All receptors derive from a human donor with multiple sclerosis.

The V and J genes are TRBV5-8 and TRBJ1-1; perhaps TRBD1 as D (5 bases). There are 14 residues in the CDR3. V lost 0 bases, J lost 5 bases, and 11 bases lay in between. Germline CDR1 SGHTS, CDR2 YDEGEE. The CDR3 region is CASSLERRGTEAFF. The CDR3 coding sequence is TGTGCCAGCAGCTTGGAAAGGCGGGGGACTGAAGCTTTCTTT.

This chain joins TRBV6-6 and TRBJ1-1; unclear D gene. The CDR3 is 13 residues long. Per the germline V gene, CDR1 is MNHNY and CDR2 is SVGAGI (reference sequence). The V end was cut by 2 bases, the J end by 3 bases, with 7 bases between. The CDR3 bases are TGTGCCAGCAGTTACAAAGGTGACACTGAAGCTTTCTTT. It is translated as CASSYKGDTEAFF.

This sequence joins TRBV4-2 and TRBJ2-5, with TRBD1 as a possible D gene (5 bases). The CDR3 contains 19 residues. The V gene's germline CDR1 is LGHNA and CDR2 YNFKEQ. V lost 1 base and J lost 7, with 28 bases in between. The CDR3, as DNA: TGTGCCAGCAGCCAAGGCTCTGGCGCCGCGACAGTGGGATCAGCGACCCAGTACTTC. It yields the protein CASSQGSGAATVGSATQYF.

The genes are TRBV3-1 and TRBJ1-1, with D possibly matching TRBD1 (6 bases). CDR1 is LGHDT, CDR2 YNNKEL, per germline (reference sequence). Trimming removed 4 bases from V and 1 base from J, with 16 bases in between. The CDR3 runs 16 residues. The DNA of the CDR3 is TGTGCCAGCAGCCGCGACCAACAGGGAGGGAACACTGAAGCTTTCTTT. Protein sequence: CASSRDQQGGNTEAFF.

The rearrangement links TRBV5-4 to TRBJ2-3; D not resolved. The CDR3 extends over 13 amino acids. The germline V and J ends were trimmed by 10 bases and 1 base, with 13 bases remaining between them. Germline V gives CDR1 SGHNT, CDR2 YYREEE (reference sequence). CDR3 amino acids: CAPSLGGTDTQYF. As DNA, the CDR3 is TGTGCCCCAAGCCTTGGGGGCACAGATACGCAGTATTTT.

With respect to this clonotype: Sequence at one end of the junction differs from germline and may be a read error. The chain is built from TRBV6-1 and TRBJ2-1; 8 bases match TRBD2. CDR3 length equals 14 residues. Germline V lookup: CDR1 MNHNS, CDR2 SASEGT. CDR3 loop: CASSEGDSGDEQFF. CDR3 DNA: TGTGCCAGCAGCGAAGGGGATAGCGGGGATGAGCAGTTCTTC.

This rearrangement joins TRBV30 to TRBJ1-4; D remains ambiguous. Trimming removed 8 bases at V and 3 bases at J, with 19 bases between. The germline V gene encodes CDR1 GTSNPN and CDR2 SVGIG (reference sequence). The CDR3 totals 15 residues. The CDR3 nucleotides are TGTGCCGCCTCCCTGGGGTTCTCAGCTAATGAAAAACTGTTTTTT. Translation gives CAASLGFSANEKLFF.

The chain employs TRBV7-2 and TRBJ2-5; 7 nucleotides match TRBD2. This CDR3 contains 14 residues. V lost 4 bases, J lost 5 bases, and 7 bases stayed unmatched. Germline V gene sequence: CDR1 SGHTA, CDR2 FQGNSA. The CDR3: CASSSGGGLETQYF. As DNA, the CDR3 is TGTGCCAGCAGCTCGGGGGGTGGCTTGGAGACCCAGTACTTC.

This chain joins TRBV27 and TRBJ1-4; D call uncertain. The CDR3 has 15 amino acids. V lost 2 bases and J lost 3, with 10 bases in between. CDR1 and CDR2 (germline): MNHEY, SMNVEV (reference sequence). DNA for the CDR3: TGTGCCAGCAGTTTAGTGTTCGCGGCTAATGAAAAACTGTTTTTT. This codes for CASSLVFAANEKLFF.

The rearrangement uses TRBV18 and TRBJ2-7; 7 bases are a match to TRBD1. Germline CDR1 reads KGHSH; CDR2 reads LQKENI. The CDR3 consists of 15 residues. J was trimmed by 0 bases and V by 3 bases; bases with no gene match: 5. CDR3 in DNA: TGTGCCAGCTCACCCGGACAGGTCCGCTCCTACGAGCAGTACTTC. Encoded protein: CASSPGQVRSYEQYF.

The rearrangement links TRBV5-1 to TRBJ2-7; 7 nucleotides agree with TRBD1. Germline-derived CDR1 and CDR2 are SGHRS and YFSETQ. The CDR3 covers 16 residues. V was clipped by 0 bases and J by 0 bases; unmatched bases: 6. This chain's CDR3 is CASSLGQGESSYEQYF. CDR3 sequence (DNA): TGCGCCAGCAGCTTGGGTCAGGGGGAAAGCTCCTACGAGCAGTACTTC.

The chain links TRBV10-3 to TRBJ1-5; D unclear. Germline V CDR1 and CDR2: ENHRY, SYGVKD. The V end lost 6 bases, the J end lost 1 base, and 7 bases lay between the germline ends. This CDR3 region has 13 residues. The CDR3 reads CAIRDRSNQPQHF. CDR3 nucleotides: TGTGCCATCAGGGACCGGAGCAATCAGCCCCAGCATTTT.

The V and J genes are TRBV27 and TRBJ1-2, with a tentative D call TRBD1 (5 bases). The CDR3 consists of 15 residues. Trimming stripped 4 bases from V and 8 bases from J, with 20 bases between. Germline V gives CDR1 MNHEY, CDR2 SMNVEV (reference sequence). The CDR3 DNA reads as TGTGCCAGCAGTTCCCCAGACAGTCCAAACCGCGGCTACACCTTC. Protein sequence: CASSSPDSPNRGYTF.

The chain employs TRBV28 and TRBJ2-3; TRBD2 matches at 7 bases. The V gene's germline CDR1 is MDHEN and CDR2 SYDVKM. The V and J ends lost 11 bases and 5 bases, in that order; junction bases with no gene match: 22. The CDR3 totals 17 residues. In nucleotides, the CDR3 is TGTGCCTCCACAAGGGCTAGCGGAAGGCTCGGAAAAGATACGCAGTATTTT. Protein sequence: CASTRASGRLGKDTQYF.

The CDR3: CSALAGGYSSYEQYF. DNA of the CDR3: TGCAGTGCCCTAGCGGGAGGGTACAGCTCCTACGAGCAGTACTTC. V and J are TRBV20-1 and TRBJ2-7, with 12 bases aligning to TRBD2. This CDR3 is 15 amino acids long. V dropped 6 bases and J dropped 0; count of bases not matched to a gene: 6. Germline CDR1 DFQATT, CDR2 SNEGSKA (reference sequence).

This clonotype was seen just once. This chain connects TRBV27 to TRBJ2-1; D is ambiguous. The CDR3 loop spans 12 amino acids. V was pared by 4 bases and J by 10 bases, with 11 bases between. Germline V gene sequence: CDR1 MNHEY, CDR2 SMNVEV (reference sequence). CDR3 coding DNA: TGTGCCAGCAGTTCCCCCCTCGGGGAGCAGTTCTTC. Protein: CASSSPLGEQFF.

The chain's CDR3 is CASQGVLRQPQHF. CDR3 bases: TGTGCCAGCCAGGGGGTGTTACGACAGCCCCAGCATTTT. The rearrangement uses TRBV2 and TRBJ1-5, with 7 bases that match TRBD1. Trimming took 8 bases from V and 7 from J; bases not matched to a gene: 8. This CDR3 contains 13 residues. The germline gives CDR1 SNHLY, CDR2 FYNNEI.

The chain employs TRBV12-3 or TRBV12-4 and TRBJ2-7, with D perhaps matching TRBD1 (8 bases). The CDR3 runs to 15 residues. V lost 6 bases, J lost 6 bases, and 21 bases lay in between. The CDR3 sequence: CASRSRSGTGSEQYF. The CDR3 bases are TGTGCCAGCAGGTCACGAAGCGGGACAGGCAGCGAGCAGTACTTC.

The CDR3 region has the DNA TGCGCCAGCAGTTTTCCGGGACAGGGATCCTACGAGCAGTACTTC. Protein: CASSFPGQGSYEQYF. The chain carries TRBV23-1 and TRBJ2-7, with 9 bases matching TRBD1. TRBV23-1 is an ORF, with its function uncertain. The CDR3 runs to 15 residues. J was trimmed by 1 base and V by 5 bases; bases with no gene match: 6.

V and J are TRBV2 and TRBJ2-1; TRBD2 might be the D (5 bases). Trimming left V 6 bases short and J 2 bases short, with 11 bases between. The length of the CDR3 is 14 residues. Germline lookup yields CDR1 SNHLY and CDR2 FYNNEI. The CDR3 loop reads CASRAGMAYNEQFF. The CDR3 coding sequence is TGTGCCAGCAGGGCCGGGATGGCCTACAATGAGCAGTTCTTC.

V is TRBV6-5 and J is TRBJ1-5, with 10 bases aligning to TRBD1. In germline, CDR1 is MNHEY, CDR2 SVGAGI. The CDR3 totals 14 residues. Trimming cost V 2 bases and J 6 bases; bases outside gene matches: 1. CDR3: CASSYGQGGQPQHF. The CDR3 DNA follows: TGTGCCAGCAGTTACGGACAGGGGGGTCAGCCCCAGCATTTT.

This chain connects TRBV6-6 to TRBJ1-1; D is ambiguous. CDR3 length equals 15 residues. CDR1 and CDR2 from the germline V gene are MNHNY and SVGAGI (reference sequence). The V gene lost 8 bases and the J gene lost 3 bases, with 19 bases spanning the gap. CDR3 nucleotides: TGTGCCAGCTCCTCACCGGAGAGAGGGTACACTGAAGCTTTCTTT. This encodes CASSSPERGYTEAFF.

This rearrangement joins TRBV18 to TRBJ2-2; no definite D call. V was pared by 3 bases and J by 1 base, with 12 bases between. The CDR3 has 16 amino acids. CDR1 and CDR2 from the germline V gene are KGHSH and LQKENI. CDR3 DNA sequence: TGTGCCAGCTCACCGTCTATCGACAAGAACACCGGGGAGCTGTTTTTT. Translated: CASSPSIDKNTGELFF.